The TCR beta chain under discussion was sequenced for a study of regulatory T cells in long-lasting Graves disease. Points from the study as a whole: Sample size, which was small, may have reduced accuracy. Under persistent disease, TRBV28, TRBJ1-2 and TRBJ2-5 were used preferentially.

The TCR beta library used iRepertoire HTBI primers with Arm-PCR amplification of CDR3. TCRdb fed the multiplex PCR reads into MiXCR, producing one record per CDR3 protein. The table records 300,000 to 450,000 distinct CDR3 sequences, about a sixth of them present only once. Time point reported: newly diagnosed GD, antithyroid drugs for less than 3 months. PBMC-extracted RNA yielded the TCR library. Doctors identified Graves' disease using the American Thyroid Association guidelines. The authors drew roughly 8.1 milliliters of peripheral blood into EDTA tubes. In the case of this clonotype: The antigen is not known.

V was clipped by 3 bases and J by 4 bases, with 18 bases between them. CDR1 and CDR2 (germline): LNHDA, SQIVND (reference sequence). This CDR3 is 16 amino acids long. The TCR was taken from a female donor with Graves disease. V and J are TRBV19 and TRBJ2-5; D might be TRBD1 (6 bases). The sequencing here drew on peripheral blood mononuclear cells (PBMCs), taken at new diagnosis, from a patient treated with antithyroid drugs. CDR3 protein: CASSMPSRGLRETQYF. CDR3 nucleotides: TGTGCCAGTAGTATGCCCTCCAGGGGATTAAGAGAGACCCAGTACTTC.